This record looks at one T cell receptor (beta chain) sequence and its context. What it binds is unknown. Profiled with immunoSEQ multiplex PCR; TCRdb holds only in-frame clones, not every one. The sample records about 1.5 million clones, nearly 99% being singletons. This sample is part of a study of shared clonotypes between healthy human individuals. Study outcomes and limitations: Generation probabilities of non-shared clonotypes were lower (relative to those shared by all four donors).

Losses at the gene ends were 6 bases for V and 8 bases for J; bases not matched to a gene: 11. CDR1 is WNHNN and CDR2 is SYGVQD in the germline V gene (reference sequence). The CDR3 covers 16 residues. The specimen was naive CD4+ T cells sorted from blood. Subset meaning: CD45RA+ positively selected. This clonotype was sampled from a man aged 25 to 40 in good health. The chain links TRBV10-1 to TRBJ2-1; 12 nucleotides align to TRBD2. CDR3 residues: CASRKLRLAGGDEQFF. The CDR3 nucleotides are TGCGCCAGCAGGAAATTGAGGCTAGCGGGAGGGGATGAGCAGTTCTTC.